The clone carrying this T cell receptor beta chain appeared a few times. The antigen remains undetermined. TCRdb independently ran MiXCR on the 5' RACE reads; one entry per CDR3 protein. This sample yields hundreds of thousands of distinct CDR3 sequences, of which around an eighth are seen a single time; about 15% belongs to the top ten. This entry belongs to a study of T cells after yellow fever vaccination. The V end was cut by 6 bases, the J end by 2 bases, with 2 bases between. This CDR3 comprises 10 residues. Study-wide findings and caveats: From the bulk population, abundant clonotypes could contaminate and appear within FACS-sorted repertoires.

The genes are TRBV23-1 and TRBJ2-7; D ambiguous. TRBV23-1 is reported as an ORF; its role is uncertain. This clonotype originated in a young man who received the YFV17D yellow fever vaccine. The specimen was PBMCs, collected on the day of the yellow fever booster vaccination. CDR3 sequence reads: CASRTYEQYF. Here the CDR3 DNA reads TGCGCCAGCAGAACCTACGAGCAGTACTTC.